The 3 T cell receptor beta chains listed next were all sequenced from one sample in a study of response to subunit inactivated influenza vaccine (dated by TCRdb to about 2018). Libraries were constructed by RT-PCR. TCRdb lists the instrument as Illumina HiSeq 2500. The public reads were reprocessed in TCRdb via fastp at Q25 and MiXCR, keeping in-frame beta chains. Each entry merges the rows of one CDR3 protein and shows their most common DNA and genes. The sample contains roughly 700,000 distinct CDR3 sequences, 15% to 17% of them found a single time. The ten most abundant clones make up about 9.9% of the sample. The starting material was PBMCs from blood, obtained 11 to 12 days after vaccination. Receptors were obtained from a man in his fifties who received an inactivated influenza vaccine. Donor details come from another sample of the same person, matched by shared clones.

This clonotype was seen more than once but under ten times. The rearrangement uses TRBV20-1 and TRBJ1-1; no definite D call. Germline-derived CDR1 and CDR2 are DFQATT and SNEGSKA (reference sequence). Deletions cut 0 bases from V and 5 bases from J, with 19 bases between. The CDR3 is 16 residues long. DNA for the CDR3: TGCAGTGCTAGAGATCCGGCCGGTGGACTTTTTACTGAAGCTTTCTTT. Residues: CSARDPAGGLFTEAFF.

V and J are TRBV10-3 and TRBJ2-2; no clear D. The V gene's germline CDR1 is ENHRY and CDR2 SYGVKD. CDR3 length: 13 amino acids. V was cut by 6 bases and J by 0 bases, with 5 bases left in between. In nucleotides, the CDR3 is TGTGCCATCAGCGAGGCGAACACCGGGGAGCTGTTTTTT. Translating gives CAISEANTGELFF.

This chain joins TRBV5-1 and TRBJ2-5; tentative D call: TRBD2 (6 bases). V was clipped by 0 bases and J by 5 bases, with 11 bases between them. This CDR3 is built from 14 residues. Per the germline V gene, CDR1 is SGHRS and CDR2 is YFSETQ. CDR3 sequence (DNA): TGCGCCAGCAGCTTGGAACGGCGGGGCGAGACCCAGTACTTC. Its translation is CASSLERRGETQYF.